Listed below are T cell receptor beta chains from one sample, sequenced in a study of identical twins. TCRdb reprocessed the 5' RACE reads via MiXCR and lists one record per CDR3 protein. The data hold 240,000 or so distinct CDR3 sequences, with roughly a tenth observed a single time. Sequenced material: memory T cells sorted from blood. The source is a man between 50 and 59 years old in good health. Each CDR3 is given with its conserved first and last residue. D genes are given only for firm matches. Clone size is not always given. Where it is, it says once, few, many or a class for expanded clones.

V	size	D	J	DNA	CDR3
TRBV9	.	.	TRBJ2-7	TGTGCCAGCAGCGCTACAGGGAGGGGCGAGCAGTACTTC	CASSATGRGEQYF
TRBV3-1	many	TRBD1	TRBJ2-7	TGTGCCAGCAGCCAAGCCCGGACAGGGCCTTACGAGCAGTACTTC	CASSQARTGPYEQYF
TRBV19	few	.	TRBJ2-7	TGTGCCAGTAGTATAGTTGGGGGCCCCTCCTACGAGCAGTACTTC	CASSIVGGPSYEQYF
TRBV5-1	many	TRBD2	TRBJ2-5	TGCGCCAGCTCAACTGGGGCGGGAGGCCCTCAAGAGACCCAGTACTTC	CASSTGAGGPQETQYF
TRBV15	.	TRBD2	TRBJ2-3	TGTGCCACCGGAGGACGCGGGCGGGGGGGCACAGATACGCAGTATTTT	CATGGRGRGGTDTQYF
TRBV15	many	TRBD1	TRBJ2-3	TGTGCCACCAGCAGAGATCGCGGACAGGGGAGGAATACGCAGTATTTT	CATSRDRGQGRNTQYF
TRBV6-5	many	TRBD2	TRBJ2-7	TGTGCCAGCAGTTACTCCCTAGCGGGGGTAGAGTCCTACGAGCAGTACTTC	CASSYSLAGVESYEQYF
TRBV10-3	few	.	TRBJ2-2	TGTGCCATCAGCCAGGACCTGAACACCGGGGAGCTGTTTTTT	CAISQDLNTGELFF
TRBV2	few	.	TRBJ1-2	TGTGCCAGCAGACCAACGGGCCCCTATGGCTACACCTTC	CASRPTGPYGYTF
TRBV28	many	TRBD1	TRBJ2-3	TGTGCCGGATCGAGGACAGGGTACTCCACAGATACGCAGTATTTT	CAGSRTGYSTDTQYF
TRBV29-1	few	.	TRBJ2-1	TGCAGCGGCTGCTGGCTATACAATGAGCAGTTCTTC	CSGCWLYNEQFF
TRBV4-1	many	.	TRBJ1-3	TGCGCCAGCAGCCCCTCCCACCTTCTTCGGCTCTCTGGAAACACCATATATTTT	CASSPSHLLRLSGNTIYF
TRBV28	once	.	TRBJ2-1	TGTGCCAGCAGTTTATTTGCCAGCTTGCCGGAGCAGTTCTTC	CASSLFASLPEQFF
TRBV7-2	.	.	TRBJ2-7	TGTGCCAGCAGCTCCCGGGGGACCTACGAGCAGTACTTC	CASSSRGTYEQYF
TRBV2	few	TRBD1	TRBJ2-2	TGTGCCAGCGGGAAGACAGGGGGAGGCGGGGAGCTGTTTTTT	CASGKTGGGGELFF
TRBV27	few	.	TRBJ2-5	TGTGCCAGCAGTTTATACGATCCCTCGGTACTTAAGAGAACCCAGTACTTC	CASSLYDPSVLKRTQYF
TRBV20-1	.	TRBD1	TRBJ2-7	TGCAGTGCTAGAGAACGACAGGGGTCTGACTCCGAGCAGTACTTC	CSARERQGSDSEQYF
TRBV5-1	many	.	TRBJ2-6	TGCGCCAGCAGCTTGGTCGGGGTCGGGGCCAACGTCCTGACTTTC	CASSLVGVGANVLTF
TRBV4-2	many	TRBD1	TRBJ1-1	TGTGCCAGCAGCCCTGGACAGGGCTTAATGAACACTGAAGCTTTCTTT	CASSPGQGLMNTEAFF
TRBV7-8	few	TRBD2	TRBJ2-7	TGTGCCAGCAGCTTTGGGACTAGCGGGCCTCTCCCCTACGAGCAGTACTTC	CASSFGTSGPLPYEQYF
TRBV9	many	.	TRBJ2-3	TGTGCCAGCAGCACGGCTAGCACAGATACGCAGTATTTT	CASSTASTDTQYF
TRBV20-1	few	TRBD2	TRBJ2-1	TGCAGTGCTAGAGAACGACTAGCGGGAGGCCTTTACTACAATGAGCAGTTCTTC	CSARERLAGGLYYNEQFF
TRBV9	few	TRBD2	TRBJ2-3	TGTGCCAGCAGCGTCGGGCGGGGGGGCCTGGATACGCAGTATTTT	CASSVGRGGLDTQYF
TRBV4-2	many	.	TRBJ2-7	TGTGCCAGCAGCCAAGAACGAGGCTACGAGCAGTACTTC	CASSQERGYEQYF
TRBV5-1	many	.	TRBJ1-3	TGCGCCAGCAGGCTTACCTGGGACCTTTCCGGAAACACCATATATTTT	CASRLTWDLSGNTIYF
TRBV10-3	many	TRBD1	TRBJ1-2	TGTGCCACGTTACAACTACAGGGGGTCTATGGCTACACCTTC	CATLQLQGVYGYTF
TRBV20-1	.	.	TRBJ1-3	TGCAGTGCTAGAGTCGCCGGTCTAGATGGAAACACCATATATTTT	CSARVAGLDGNTIYF
TRBV6-5	many	.	TRBJ1-4	TGTGCCAGCAGTTACCATGGGGGGACTAATGAAAAACTGTTTTTT	CASSYHGGTNEKLFF
TRBV4-1	few	.	TRBJ2-7	TGCGCCAGCAGCCAAGTGTTCGGCAGGGGCTACGAGCAGTACTTC	CASSQVFGRGYEQYF
TRBV5-1	.	TRBD1	TRBJ2-7	TGCGCCAGCAGCTTGGAGTACAGGGGCTGGGAGCAGTACTTC	CASSLEYRGWEQYF
TRBV28	.	.	TRBJ2-7	TGTGCCAGCAGTTTAGCGCAGGGGCAAGCCTACGAGCAGTACTTC	CASSLAQGQAYEQYF
TRBV29-1	.	.	TRBJ2-2	TGCAGCGCTGGACCACCCACCGGGGAGCTGTTTTTT	CSAGPPTGELFF
TRBV7-8	few	.	TRBJ1-6	TGTGCCAGCAGCTCGAAGGAGGCAGGGTCTAATTCACCCCTCCACTTT	CASSSKEAGSNSPLHF
TRBV29-1	many	TRBD1	TRBJ2-3	TGCAGCGTTTCTACGGGACAGGGGACCGCTAGCACAGATACGCAGTATTTT	CSVSTGQGTASTDTQYF
TRBV7-2	.	.	TRBJ2-7	TGTGCCAGCAGCCCCCCCGGAGGGGAGATGGGCGAGCAGTACTTC	CASSPPGGEMGEQYF
TRBV28	many	.	TRBJ2-7	TGTGCCAGCAGTTTACAGGGGGGGTCCTACGAGCAGTACTTC	CASSLQGGSYEQYF
TRBV15	many	.	TRBJ2-7	TGTGCCACCAGCAGAGCACAGGGATTGGTCGAGCAGTACTTC	CATSRAQGLVEQYF
TRBV20-1	.	.	TRBJ2-3	TGCAGTGCTAGAGGGGCAGGGGTGTGGTCGGATACGCAGTATTTT	CSARGAGVWSDTQYF
TRBV12-3/TRBV12-4	many	.	TRBJ2-1	TGTGCCAGCAGTCCTACCCTGTATGAGCAGTTCTTC	CASSPTLYEQFF
TRBV20-1	many	.	TRBJ1-6	TGCAGTGCTAGAGAAAAAAGTTCTTTTGGTTCACCCCTCCACTTT	CSAREKSSFGSPLHF
TRBV9	many	.	TRBJ2-5	TGTGCCAGCAGCCCAACCGCCCAAGAGACCCAGTACTTC	CASSPTAQETQYF
TRBV20-1	many	.	TRBJ2-3	TGCAGTGCCGGCGGGGCCCTGGCGGATACGCAGTATTTT	CSAGGALADTQYF
TRBV18	few	TRBD1	TRBJ2-7	TGTGCCAGCTCGAACCAAGGGACAGGGGCCTACGAGCAGTACTTC	CASSNQGTGAYEQYF
TRBV20-1	many	.	TRBJ1-5	TGCAGTGCTAGTGCGGACACAAATCAGCCCCAGCATTTT	CSASADTNQPQHF
TRBV12-3/TRBV12-4	many	.	TRBJ2-3	TGTGCCAGCAGTTTTGGCCAGGGAACAGATACGCAGTATTTT	CASSFGQGTDTQYF
TRBV6-5	.	TRBD2	TRBJ2-3	TGTGCCAGCAGTTACTCGGCTAGCGGGAGATCGACAGATACGCAGTATTTT	CASSYSASGRSTDTQYF
TRBV5-5	many	.	TRBJ2-5	TGTGCCAGCAGCCTGCGGACGGGGTACCAAGAGACCCAGTACTTC	CASSLRTGYQETQYF
TRBV5-1	.	TRBD1	TRBJ1-1	TGCGCCAGCAGCGCCGGGGACAGGCGTGAAGCTTTCTTT	CASSAGDRREAFF
TRBV5-1	many	.	TRBJ2-1	TGCGCCAGCAGCTTAGGCTCCAATGAGCAGTTCTTC	CASSLGSNEQFF
TRBV11-2	.	.	TRBJ2-4	TGTGCCAGCAGGCCTCTCGGTTGGGCAAGGACACTAGCCAAAAACATTCAGTACTTC	CASRPLGWARTLAKNIQYF
TRBV2	.	TRBD2	TRBJ2-7	TGTGCCAGCACCCAAAGGAGACTAGCGGGCGCCGGGAGCTCCTACGAGCAGTACTTC	CASTQRRLAGAGSSYEQYF
TRBV20-1	.	.	TRBJ1-5	TGCAGTGCTAGACCCTCCGGTATGGACAATCAGCCCCAGCATTTT	CSARPSGMDNQPQHF
TRBV20-1	few	TRBD2	TRBJ2-1	TGCAGTGCCCAACCCCCTACTAGCGTCGAGCAGTTCTTC	CSAQPPTSVEQFF
TRBV5-1	many	.	TRBJ2-5	TGCGCCAGCAGCCCCTCTAGATGGGATGAAGAGACCCAGTACTTC	CASSPSRWDEETQYF